This is a list of T cell receptor beta chains from one sample in a study of OX40 agonist ivuxolimab in advanced cancers. Profiled with immunoSEQ multiplex PCR; TCRdb holds only in-frame clones, not every one. The sample records about 120,000 clones, over 75% being singletons. The sample in question was CD4+ or CD8+ T cells sorted from blood, obtained in a trial of the OX40 agonist ivuxolimab. These receptors all stem from an adult with an advanced solid tumor such as melanoma, head and neck, liver or kidney cancer. CDR3s include the opening cysteine and the closing phenylalanine or tryptophan. A D gene is named only where the DNA matches it firmly. The listing skips clone size in some rows; elsewhere it reads once, few, many or a size class.

v_gene: TRBV7-6
d_gene: .
abundance: .
j_gene: TRBJ1-5
CDR3aa: CASSSREGGQPQHF
CDR3nt: TGTGCCAGCAGCTCCCGGGAGGGTGGACAGCCCCAGCATTTT

v_gene: TRBV5-1
d_gene: TRBD2
abundance: .
j_gene: TRBJ2-7
CDR3aa: CASSRGDKQEQYF
CDR3nt: TGCGCCAGCAGCCGGGGGGATAAACAAGAGCAGTACTTC

v_gene: TRBV6-5
d_gene: .
abundance: .
j_gene: TRBJ2-3
CDR3aa: CASRRAAWGTDTQYF
CDR3nt: TGTGCCAGCAGGCGCGCAGCGTGGGGCACAGATACGCAGTATTTT

v_gene: TRBV19
d_gene: .
abundance: .
j_gene: TRBJ2-2
CDR3aa: CASSRNPNVGELFF
CDR3nt: TGTGCCAGTAGCCGGAATCCGAACGTCGGGGAGCTGTTTTTT

v_gene: TRBV18
d_gene: TRBD1
abundance: .
j_gene: TRBJ2-7
CDR3aa: CASSPPGRGSYEQYF
CDR3nt: TGTGCCAGCTCACCACCGGGCAGGGGGTCCTACGAGCAGTACTTC

v_gene: TRBV9
d_gene: .
abundance: .
j_gene: TRBJ1-6
CDR3aa: CASSLWPLHF
CDR3nt: TGTGCCAGCAGCCTCTGGCCCCTCCACTTT

v_gene: TRBV18
d_gene: .
abundance: .
j_gene: TRBJ2-5
CDR3aa: CASSPPTGGSETQYF
CDR3nt: TGTGCCAGCTCTCCTCCCACGGGGGGCAGCGAGACCCAGTACTTC

v_gene: TRBV7-7
d_gene: .
abundance: .
j_gene: TRBJ2-5
CDR3aa: CASSTMGTAPETQYF
CDR3nt: TGTGCTAGCAGCACAATGGGGACCGCCCCAGAGACCCAGTACTTC

v_gene: TRBV11-2
d_gene: .
abundance: .
j_gene: TRBJ1-5
CDR3aa: CASSPLGVEGQPQHF
CDR3nt: TGTGCCAGCAGCCCACTGGGTGTGGAGGGGCAGCCCCAGCATTTT

v_gene: TRBV29-1
d_gene: .
abundance: .
j_gene: TRBJ1-6
CDR3aa: CSVQDGINSPLHF
CDR3nt: TGCAGCGTTCAGGACGGGATTAATTCACCCCTCCACTTT

v_gene: TRBV11-2
d_gene: .
abundance: .
j_gene: TRBJ2-7
CDR3aa: CASSLLGGKRGSYEQYF
CDR3nt: TGTGCCAGCAGCTTATTAGGAGGGAAGAGGGGATCCTACGAGCAGTACTTC

v_gene: TRBV27
d_gene: .
abundance: .
j_gene: TRBJ1-5
CDR3aa: CARVRFSGTPPGDGNQPQHF
CDR3nt: TGTGCCAGGGTACGATTCTCCGGGACGCCGCCGGGGGATGGCAATCAGCCCCAGCATTTT

v_gene: TRBV18
d_gene: TRBD2
abundance: once
j_gene: TRBJ2-7
CDR3aa: CASSSGTSGESHEQYF
CDR3nt: TGTGCCAGCTCATCCGGGACTAGCGGGGAATCTCACGAGCAGTACTTC

v_gene: TRBV18
d_gene: TRBD1
abundance: .
j_gene: TRBJ2-7
CDR3aa: CASSRDRAEQYF
CDR3nt: TGTGCCAGCTCACGCGACAGGGCCGAGCAGTACTTC

v_gene: TRBV28
d_gene: .
abundance: once
j_gene: TRBJ1-5
CDR3aa: CASSLPDRNPRNQPQHF
CDR3nt: TGTGCCAGCAGTTTACCTGACAGGAACCCGCGAAATCAGCCCCAGCATTTT

v_gene: TRBV4-3
d_gene: TRBD2
abundance: .
j_gene: TRBJ2-5
CDR3aa: CASSQAGGETQYF
CDR3nt: TGCGCCAGCAGCCAAGCGGGGGGAGAGACCCAGTACTTC

v_gene: TRBV7-9
d_gene: .
abundance: .
j_gene: TRBJ2-1
CDR3aa: CASSPPWFDEQFF
CDR3nt: TGTGCCAGCAGCCCTCCGTGGTTCGATGAGCAGTTCTTC

v_gene: TRBV4-3
d_gene: TRBD2
abundance: .
j_gene: TRBJ2-3
CDR3aa: CASSQEFGGGNTQYF
CDR3nt: TGCGCCAGCAGCCAAGAATTCGGCGGGGGAAATACGCAGTATTTT

v_gene: TRBV19
d_gene: TRBD1
abundance: .
j_gene: TRBJ2-5
CDR3aa: CASRGTGTGKETQYF
CDR3nt: TGTGCCAGTAGGGGTACCGGGACAGGGAAAGAGACCCAGTACTTC

v_gene: TRBV28
d_gene: .
abundance: .
j_gene: TRBJ2-7
CDR3aa: CASRPPGRYSSSYEQYF
CDR3nt: TGTGCCAGCAGGCCTCCGGGACGTTACTCTAGCTCCTACGAGCAGTACTTC

v_gene: TRBV15
d_gene: .
abundance: .
j_gene: TRBJ1-4
CDR3aa: CATSRTSLMIEGKLFF
CDR3nt: TGTGCCACCAGCCGTACGAGTTTAATGATCGAGGGAAAACTGTTTTTT

v_gene: TRBV11-2
d_gene: .
abundance: .
j_gene: TRBJ2-5
CDR3aa: CASSPRYIQETQYF
CDR3nt: TGTGCCAGCAGCCCAAGGTATATCCAAGAGACCCAGTACTTC

v_gene: TRBV6-5
d_gene: .
abundance: once
j_gene: TRBJ1-2
CDR3aa: CASSADRFNYGYTF
CDR3nt: TGTGCCAGCAGTGCAGACAGGTTTAACTATGGCTACACCTTC

v_gene: TRBV5-6
d_gene: .
abundance: .
j_gene: TRBJ1-4
CDR3aa: CASQGGRFNEKLFF
CDR3nt: TGTGCCAGCCAAGGAGGACGGTTTAATGAAAAACTGTTTTTT

v_gene: TRBV6-1
d_gene: .
abundance: once
j_gene: TRBJ2-1
CDR3aa: CASIDPGSILNEQFF
CDR3nt: TGTGCCAGCATTGACCCAGGGTCGATTCTCAATGAGCAGTTCTTC

v_gene: TRBV28
d_gene: TRBD2
abundance: .
j_gene: TRBJ2-5
CDR3aa: CASSVLLAGGKETQYF
CDR3nt: TGTGCCAGCAGCGTCCTTCTAGCGGGGGGAAAGGAGACCCAGTACTTC

v_gene: TRBV5-1
d_gene: TRBD2
abundance: .
j_gene: TRBJ2-3
CDR3aa: CASRISGTSGGKTDTQYF
CDR3nt: TGCGCCAGCAGGATCAGCGGGACTAGCGGGGGTAAGACAGATACGCAGTATTTT

v_gene: TRBV30
d_gene: .
abundance: .
j_gene: TRBJ1-1
CDR3aa: CAWRVGANTEAFF
CDR3nt: TGTGCCTGGAGGGTTGGGGCTAACACTGAAGCTTTCTTT

v_gene: TRBV9
d_gene: .
abundance: .
j_gene: TRBJ2-3
CDR3aa: CASSVSREDTQYF
CDR3nt: TGTGCCAGCAGCGTAAGCAGGGAAGATACGCAGTATTTT